The clone carrying this T cell receptor beta chain was observed at least ten times. What it recognizes is unknown. This sample was taken from a study of early T cells in non-severe SARS-CoV-2 infection. Study-wide context: Chains stayed unpaired after sequencing of bulk RNA from unsorted whole blood. Study observations and caveats: Sequences matched to VDJdb favored anti-spike CD8 responses, while private and CD4 specificities were missed.

In the library, individual cDNA molecules carried attached unique molecular identifiers. Each CDR3 protein is one row after TCRdb ran MiXCR on the 5' RACE reads. The sample lists tens of thousands of distinct CDR3 sequences, 7% to 10% occurring once. Trimming cost V 5 bases and J 5 bases; bases outside gene matches: 4. Germline assignment: CDR1 SQVTM and CDR2 ANQGSEA. The CDR3 has 13 residues. The J gene is TRBJ2-2, the V gene TRBV29-1, with TRBD1 matching 8 bases. Sequenced: whole blood. This receptor was taken from an adult who was a healthcare worker with PCR-confirmed SARS-CoV-2 infection or an uninfected control (not recorded which). The CDR3 nucleotides are TGCAGCGTTCGACAGGGGCCAACCGGGGAGCTGTTTTTT. Its translation is CSVRQGPTGELFF.